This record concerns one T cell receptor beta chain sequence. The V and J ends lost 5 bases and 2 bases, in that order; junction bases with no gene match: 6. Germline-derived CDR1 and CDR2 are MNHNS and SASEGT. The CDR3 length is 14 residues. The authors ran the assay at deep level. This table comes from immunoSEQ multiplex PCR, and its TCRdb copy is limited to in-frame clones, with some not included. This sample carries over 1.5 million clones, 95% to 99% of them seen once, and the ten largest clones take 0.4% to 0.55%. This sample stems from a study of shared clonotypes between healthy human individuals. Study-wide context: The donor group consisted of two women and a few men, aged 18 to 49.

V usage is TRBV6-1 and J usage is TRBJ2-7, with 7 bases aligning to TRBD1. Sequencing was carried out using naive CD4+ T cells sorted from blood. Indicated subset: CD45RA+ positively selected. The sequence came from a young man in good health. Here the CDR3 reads CASSPTGTAYEQYF. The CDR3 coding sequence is TGTGCCAGCAGTCCGACCGGGACAGCCTACGAGCAGTACTTC.